This is a list of T cell receptor beta chains from one sample in a study of blood T cell repertoires in COVID-19. Measured with immunoSEQ multiplex PCR; TCRdb has only the in-frame clones, and not every one. The table has 200,000 or so clones, 86% seen once. The sequenced sample consisted of PBMCs or T cells enriched from blood (not recorded which). The receptors derive from a woman aged 40 to 50 with acute COVID-19. Both conserved end residues are part of each CDR3. D genes are given only for firm matches. The size entry is marked missing in some rows and otherwise reads once, few, many or a size class.

clone_size,d_call,v_call,j_call,cdr3_aa,cdr3_nt
NA,NA,TRBV5-1,TRBJ2-1,CASKEFVSNEQFF,TGCGCCAGCAAAGAGTTTGTTTCCAATGAGCAGTTCTTC
NA,TRBD1,TRBV27,TRBJ2-6,CASSGDSELGANVLTF,TGTGCCAGCAGTGGGGACAGCGAACTTGGGGCCAACGTCCTGACTTTC
NA,NA,TRBV5-1,TRBJ2-3,CASSFTVTGTSTDTQYF,TGCGCCAGCAGCTTTACCGTAACTGGGACTAGCACAGATACGCAGTATTTT
NA,TRBD1,TRBV28,TRBJ1-1,CASSTGGVTEAFF,TGTGCCAGCAGTACAGGGGGCGTAACTGAAGCTTTCTTT
NA,TRBD2,TRBV5-5,TRBJ2-7,CASTSKSGATYEQYF,TGTGCCAGCACTTCCAAGAGCGGGGCTACCTACGAGCAGTACTTC
NA,TRBD1,TRBV5-4,TRBJ2-3,CASSFGQGTDTQYF,TGTGCCAGCAGCTTCGGACAGGGCACAGATACGCAGTATTTT
NA,TRBD1,TRBV5-1,TRBJ1-1,CASSLDGDREFEAFF,TGCGCCAGCAGCTTGGACGGGGACAGGGAATTTGAAGCTTTCTTT
NA,NA,TRBV2,TRBJ2-3,CASRPWGLDNTDTQYF,TGTGCCAGCCGACCTTGGGGACTCGATAACACAGATACGCAGTATTTT
NA,TRBD1,TRBV19,TRBJ1-1,CASSPLFGTGPEAFF,TGTGCCAGTAGTCCTCTATTCGGGACAGGGCCTGAAGCTTTCTTT
NA,NA,TRBV19,TRBJ2-1,CASSIDGRAAEQFF,TGTGCCAGTAGTATAGATGGTCGAGCTGCTGAGCAGTTCTTC
NA,TRBD1,TRBV30,TRBJ1-6,CAWRRTGQSSYNSPLHF,TGTGCCTGGAGACGGACAGGCCAGAGCTCCTATAATTCACCCCTCCACTTT
NA,NA,TRBV5-4,TRBJ1-1,CASSYAGVEAFF,TGTGCCAGCAGCTACGCGGGGGTAGAAGCTTTCTTT
NA,TRBD1,TRBV7-3,TRBJ2-2,CASSSSGGNTGELFF,TGTGCCAGCAGCTCCTCAGGGGGCAACACCGGGGAGCTGTTTTTT
NA,NA,TRBV6-2/TRBV6-3,TRBJ1-1,CASSWGVPEAFF,TGTGCCAGCAGCTGGGGGGTCCCTGAAGCTTTCTTT
once,NA,TRBV29-1,TRBJ2-1,CSVVGGSYNEQFF,TGCAGCGTTGTGGGGGGCTCCTACAATGAGCAGTTCTTC
few,TRBD2,TRBV3-1/TRBV3-2,TRBJ2-1,CASSPRLAGPAIYNEQFF,TGTGCCAGCAGCCCGCGACTAGCGGGGCCCGCCATTTACAATGAGCAGTTCTTC
NA,NA,TRBV12-3/TRBV12-4,TRBJ1-2,CASRGREDGYTF,TGTGCCAGCAGGGGCAGGGAGGATGGCTACACCTTC
NA,NA,TRBV5-6,TRBJ2-2,CASSPAQFYTGELFF,TGTGCCAGCAGTCCCGCACAGTTCTACACCGGGGAGCTGTTTTTT
NA,NA,TRBV7-2,TRBJ1-3,CASSLRQAPYGNTIYF,TGTGCCAGCAGCTTAAGACAGGCGCCTTACGGAAACACCATATATTTT
NA,NA,TRBV7-2,TRBJ2-1,CASSTQGMVYNEQFF,TGTGCCAGCAGCACCCAGGGGATGGTCTACAATGAGCAGTTCTTC
NA,TRBD1,TRBV19,TRBJ1-6,CASAGQGYSPLHF,TGTGCCAGCGCGGGACAGGGTTATTCACCCCTCCACTTT
NA,NA,TRBV29-1,TRBJ1-1,CSGYRQAEAFF,TGCAGCGGATATCGACAGGCTGAAGCTTTCTTT
NA,NA,TRBV7-3,TRBJ2-1,CASSLTGGGAYNEQFF,TGTGCCAGCAGCTTAACTGGCGGGGGCGCTTACAATGAGCAGTTCTTC
few,TRBD1,TRBV15,TRBJ1-3,CATSRDGTGGSGNTIYF,TGTGCCACCAGCAGAGATGGTACAGGGGGCTCTGGAAACACCATATATTTT
NA,NA,TRBV27,TRBJ2-1,CASSLTGPGYPWFF,TGTGCCAGCAGTTTAACAGGGCCCGGATACCCCTGGTTCTTC
NA,NA,TRBV5-1,TRBJ1-1,CASSLVGGANTEAFF,TGCGCCAGCAGCTTGGTTGGGGGGGCGAACACTGAAGCTTTCTTT
NA,TRBD2,TRBV27,TRBJ2-1,CASTSGGPYNEQFF,TGTGCCAGTACAAGCGGGGGCCCCTACAATGAGCAGTTCTTC
NA,NA,TRBV7-6,TRBJ1-1,CASSFESANTEAFF,TGTGCCAGCAGCTTCGAGTCCGCGAACACTGAAGCTTTCTTT
NA,NA,TRBV7-9,TRBJ1-1,CASSSRGTNTEAFF,TGTGCCAGCAGCTCCAGGGGTACGAACACTGAAGCTTTCTTT
once,NA,TRBV19,TRBJ1-6,CASTDREGNSPLHF,TGTGCCAGCACAGACCGGGAGGGGAATTCACCCCTCCACTTT
few,NA,TRBV11-2,TRBJ1-2,CASSLVGGSYGYTF,TGTGCCAGCAGCTTAGTTGGGGGGAGCTATGGCTACACCTTC
once,NA,TRBV9,TRBJ1-5,CASSVGGQNNQPQHF,TGTGCCAGCAGCGTAGGTGGACAGAACAATCAGCCCCAGCATTTT
NA,NA,TRBV7-9,TRBJ1-2,CASSLGGVTNYGYTF,TGTGCCAGCAGCTTAGGGGGGGTAACTAACTATGGCTACACCTTC
few,NA,TRBV5-6,TRBJ1-6,CASSLAGNSPLHF,TGTGCCAGCAGCTTGGCCGGGAATTCACCCCTCCACTTT
NA,NA,TRBV3-1/TRBV3-2,TRBJ1-3,CASSYGTSSGNTIYF,TGTGCCAGCAGCTACGGGACATCCTCTGGAAACACCATATATTTT
NA,TRBD1,TRBV6-2/TRBV6-3,TRBJ1-5,CASSYDRTGFFSYQPQHF,TGTGCCAGCAGTTACGATAGGACAGGGTTTTTTTCCTATCAGCCCCAGCATTTT
NA,NA,TRBV15,TRBJ1-1,CATSRDTRITEAFF,TGTGCCACCAGCAGAGATACACGTATTACTGAAGCTTTCTTT
once,TRBD1,TRBV12-3/TRBV12-4,TRBJ1-2,CASSEQGAHGYTF,TGTGCCAGCAGTGAACAGGGGGCGCACGGCTACACCTTC
NA,NA,TRBV6-5,TRBJ1-2,CASSYGTGLANYGYTF,TGTGCCAGCAGTTACGGAACGGGACTAGCTAACTATGGCTACACCTTC
once,NA,TRBV20-1,TRBJ1-5,CSASMTDTNQPQHF,TGCAGTGCTAGTATGACAGACACGAATCAGCCCCAGCATTTT
NA,NA,TRBV19,TRBJ1-2,CASSQGLYGYTF,TGTGCCAGTTCCCAGGGGCTCTATGGCTACACCTTC
NA,TRBD1,TRBV7-2,TRBJ2-7,CASSKGTALRYEQYF,TGTGCCAGCAGCAAGGGGACAGCTCTGCGCTACGAGCAGTACTTC
NA,NA,TRBV12-3/TRBV12-4,TRBJ2-5,CASSLRGETQYF,TGTGCCAGCAGTTTGAGAGGGGAGACCCAGTACTTC
NA,TRBD1,TRBV12-3/TRBV12-4,TRBJ1-2,CASHDRDYYGYTF,TGTGCCAGCCACGACAGGGACTACTATGGCTACACCTTC
NA,NA,TRBV6-5,TRBJ1-4,CASSPRTRNEKLFF,TGTGCCAGCAGTCCAAGGACACGGAATGAAAAACTGTTTTTT
NA,TRBD2,TRBV6-2/TRBV6-3,TRBJ2-1,CASSTSGGEFF,TGTGCCAGCAGCACTAGCGGGGGGGAGTTCTTC
NA,TRBD2,TRBV18,TRBJ2-1,CASQPAGGQWEQFF,TGTGCCAGCCAGCCAGCGGGGGGGCAATGGGAGCAGTTCTTC
once,NA,TRBV5-1,TRBJ2-7,CASSAVRGPASYEQYF,TGCGCCAGCAGCGCCGTCAGGGGTCCAGCCTCCTACGAGCAGTACTTC
NA,NA,TRBV4-1,TRBJ1-1,CASSPGEGEAFF,TGCGCCAGCAGCCCGGGGGAGGGTGAAGCTTTCTTT
NA,NA,TRBV4-1,TRBJ1-5,CASNRGAGTNQPQHF,TGCGCCAGTAACCGGGGGGCAGGGACCAATCAGCCCCAGCATTTT
NA,TRBD1,TRBV5-4,TRBJ2-3,CASSFLGGGPDTQYF,TGTGCCAGCAGCTTCTTAGGGGGCGGCCCAGATACGCAGTATTTT
NA,NA,TRBV28,TRBJ1-5,CASSSGPRGNQPQHF,TGTGCCAGCAGTTCTGGCCCGAGGGGGAATCAGCCCCAGCATTTT
NA,NA,TRBV4-2,TRBJ1-1,CASSQGRTEAFF,TGTGCCAGCAGCCAAGGGAGGACTGAAGCTTTCTTT
NA,NA,TRBV7-3,TRBJ2-2,CASSFSPTGELFF,TGTGCCAGCAGCTTTTCTCCCACCGGGGAGCTGTTTTTT
NA,TRBD1,TRBV19,TRBJ1-4,CASSFSSGTANEKLFF,TGTGCCAGTAGTTTCTCCTCCGGGACAGCTAATGAAAAACTGTTTTTT